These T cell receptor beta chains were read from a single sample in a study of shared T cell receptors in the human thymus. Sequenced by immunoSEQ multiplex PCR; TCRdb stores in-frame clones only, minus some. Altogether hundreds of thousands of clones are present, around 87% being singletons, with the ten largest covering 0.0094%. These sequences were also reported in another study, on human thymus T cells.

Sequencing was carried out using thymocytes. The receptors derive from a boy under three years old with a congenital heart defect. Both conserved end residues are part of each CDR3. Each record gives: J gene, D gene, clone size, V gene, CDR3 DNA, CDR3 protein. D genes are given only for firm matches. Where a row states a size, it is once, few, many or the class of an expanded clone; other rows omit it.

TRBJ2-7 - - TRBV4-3 TGCGCCAGCAGCCAGAGACACGTAGTGGATGTCGAGCAGTACTTC CASSQRHVVDVEQYF
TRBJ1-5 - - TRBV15 TGTGCCACCAGCAGATTGCGGCGGCAGGGAAATCAGCCCCAGCATTTT CATSRLRRQGNQPQHF
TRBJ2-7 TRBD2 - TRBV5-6 TGTGCCAGCAGCCCCCGGCTCTTTCTAGCGGACTCCTACGAGCAGTACTTC CASSPRLFLADSYEQYF
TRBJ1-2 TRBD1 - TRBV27 TGTGCCAGCAGTTTAGCCCCGGGACAGGGCTATGGCTACACCTTC CASSLAPGQGYGYTF
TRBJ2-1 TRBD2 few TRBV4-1 TGCGCCAGCAGCCCGCAAAGACTAGCAACCAATGAGCAGTTCTTC CASSPQRLATNEQFF
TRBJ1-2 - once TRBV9 TGTGCCAGCAGCGTAGTGTTCACGGAGGACACCTTC CASSVVFTEDTF
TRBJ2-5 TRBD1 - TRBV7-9 TGTGCCAGCAGTCCCGGACAGGGGGCGATCTACTTACAAGAGACCCAGTACTTC CASSPGQGAIYLQETQYF
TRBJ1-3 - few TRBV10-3 TGTGCCATCAGTGAGTCTGGAGGGACTCCATATTTT CAISESGGTPYF
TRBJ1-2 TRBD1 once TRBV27 TGTGCCAGCAGTCCTCGACAGGGTGCCAACTATGGCTACACCTTC CASSPRQGANYGYTF
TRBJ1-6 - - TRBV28 TGTGCCAGCAGACGGCCCGGAGGCAAGTATAATTCCCCCCTCCACTTT CASRRPGGKYNSPLHF
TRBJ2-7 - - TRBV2 TGTGCCAGCAGTGAGCGCAGGGTGGCCGACGAGCAGTACTTC CASSERRVADEQYF
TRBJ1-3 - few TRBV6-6 TGTGCCAGCAGTTACGGGGCAGAATTCCAATACACCATATATTTT CASSYGAEFQYTIYF
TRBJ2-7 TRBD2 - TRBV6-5 TGTGCCAGCAGTATTAGACTAGCGGGACACTACGAGCAGTACTTC CASSIRLAGHYEQYF
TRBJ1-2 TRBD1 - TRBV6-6 TGTGCCAGCAGATCCGACAGGGGGCCAGGACGCTATGGCTACACCTTC CASRSDRGPGRYGYTF
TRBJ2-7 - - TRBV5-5 TGTGCCAGCAGCTATATAGGACACTACGAGCAGTACTTC CASSYIGHYEQYF
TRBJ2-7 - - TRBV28 TGTGCCAGCAGCACGGACAGCATTCACCTCCACGAGCAGTACTTC CASSTDSIHLHEQYF
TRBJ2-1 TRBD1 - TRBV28 TGTGCCAGCAGTTCCGAGACAGGGAAGGACCTCTCCTACAATGAGCAGTTCTTC CASSSETGKDLSYNEQFF
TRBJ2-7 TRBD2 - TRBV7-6 TGTGCCAGCAGCTTAGACGCTAGCGGGGTCTACGAGCAGTACTTC CASSLDASGVYEQYF
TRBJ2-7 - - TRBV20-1 TGCAGGGCAGGAGGCGAGCAGTACTTC CRAGGEQYF
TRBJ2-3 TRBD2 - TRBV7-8 TGTGCCAGCAGCTTATTCCCTTCGGCGGGAGGGGGAACAGATACGCAGTATTTT CASSLFPSAGGGTDTQYF
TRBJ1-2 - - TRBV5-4 TGTGCCAGCAGCTCACCGGGGGGACATAACCAAGGGGCCGGGGGCTACACCTTC CASSSPGGHNQGAGGYTF
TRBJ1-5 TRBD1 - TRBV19 TGTGCCAGTAGTGCCACAGGGGGCGGCGATCAGCCCCAGCATTTT CASSATGGGDQPQHF
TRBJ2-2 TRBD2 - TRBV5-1 TGCGCCAGCAGCTTAAGTATCGCTAGCGGGAGGGCCCGGTATTCCGGGGAGCTGTTTTTT CASSLSIASGRARYSGELFF
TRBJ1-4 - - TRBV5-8 TGTGCCAGCAGCTTGCCAGGGGATAATGAAAAACTGTTTTTT CASSLPGDNEKLFF
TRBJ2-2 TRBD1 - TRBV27 TGTGCCAGCAGTTTGTGGGACAGGGCGGGGTGGATCCCCGGGGAGCTGTTTTTT CASSLWDRAGWIPGELFF
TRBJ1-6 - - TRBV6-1 TGTGCCAGCAACCGAGCTTCACCCCTCCACTTT CASNRASPLHF
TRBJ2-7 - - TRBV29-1 TGCAGCGTGACCCTAGCTGTCGGGCTCGACGAGCAGTACTTC CSVTLAVGLDEQYF
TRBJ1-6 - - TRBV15 TGTGCCACCAGCAGAGAACAGGACGGCCGAAACCTATCTAATTCACCCCTCCACTTT CATSREQDGRNLSNSPLHF
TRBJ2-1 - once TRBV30 TGTGCCTGGAGTGGGCAGTTTGGCCACAATGAGCAGTTCTTC CAWSGQFGHNEQFF
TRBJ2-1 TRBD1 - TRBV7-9 TGTGCCAGCAGTTCCGGGACAGGGGGTTGGAATGAGCAGTTCTTC CASSSGTGGWNEQFF
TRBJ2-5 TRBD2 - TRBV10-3 TGTGCCACAATAGCGGGGGGGCCAGGGGAGACCCAGTACTTC CATIAGGPGETQYF
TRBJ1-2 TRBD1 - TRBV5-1 TGCGCCAGCAGCTTGTGGCAGGGGGCGTCGGTCGGCACCTTC CASSLWQGASVGTF
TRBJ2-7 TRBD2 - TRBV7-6 TGTGCCAGCAGCGTAAGCGGGAGTACTTACGAGCAGTACTTC CASSVSGSTYEQYF
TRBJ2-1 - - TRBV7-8 TGTGCCAGCAGCTTAGCTGGTCTTGCCCCCGAGGGTGAGCAGTTCTTC CASSLAGLAPEGEQFF
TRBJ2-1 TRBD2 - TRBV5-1 TGCGCCAGCAGTCTAGTTAGCGGGACTAGCGGTCAGGATGAGCAGTTCTTC CASSLVSGTSGQDEQFF
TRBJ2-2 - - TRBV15 TGTGCCACCAGCAGAGAACAGGCGAACACCGGGGAGCTGTTTTTT CATSREQANTGELFF
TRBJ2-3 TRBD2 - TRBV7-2 TGTGCCAGCAGCTTAGCGGGGGGAGGGGCAGATACGCAGTATTTT CASSLAGGGADTQYF
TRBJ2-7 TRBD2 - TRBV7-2 TGTGCCAGCAGCTTAAGGATCGCTAGCGGGAGGTACGAGCAGTACTTC CASSLRIASGRYEQYF
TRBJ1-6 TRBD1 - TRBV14 TGTGCCAGCAGCCAAGATAGAATAGATCACAGGGGGGTCCCCCTCCACTTT CASSQDRIDHRGVPLHF
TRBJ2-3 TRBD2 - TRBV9 TGTGCCAGCAGCAGGGAACTAGCGGTAAAAGATACGCAGTATTTT CASSRELAVKDTQYF
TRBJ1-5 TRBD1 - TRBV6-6 TGTGCCAGCAGTTATGGGACAGGGCCAGAGCCCCAGCATTTT CASSYGTGPEPQHF
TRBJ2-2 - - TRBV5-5 TGTGCCAGCAGCTTCCCCGGGACACCTAACACCGGGGAGCTGTTTTTT CASSFPGTPNTGELFF
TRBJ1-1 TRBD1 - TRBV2 TGTGCCAGCAGTGATTCGCCAGGGGGGAACACTGAAGCTTTCTTT CASSDSPGGNTEAFF